Each of the 28 T cell receptor beta chains below was sequenced from the same sample in a study of CD8+ T cells in alopecia areata. In each case, RNA was isolated and then reverse transcribed into cDNA as the sequencing template. Libraries were prepared by immunoSEQ multiplex PCR; TCRdb keeps only in-frame clonotypes and omits some of them. Of around 150,000 clones in the sample, around 62% were seen once. Sequences were obtained from CD8+ T cells sorted from blood. These receptors were taken from a human donor in good health.

V usage is TRBV2 and J usage is TRBJ2-5, with D perhaps TRBD1 (6 bases). The germline CDR1 and CDR2 sequences are SNHLY and FYNNEI. The V gene lost 6 bases and the J gene lost 5 bases, with 13 bases spanning the gap. The CDR3 has 13 amino acids. The CDR3 spells CASRDRIGETQYF. CDR3 nucleotide sequence: TGTGCCAGCAGGGACAGAATTGGCGAGACCCAGTACTTC.

The DNA of the CDR3 is TGTGCCATACACCAGGGAGGAGACGAGCAGTACTTC. Its protein is CAIHQGGDEQYF. The chain has TRBV7-9 and TRBJ2-7; weak D call: TRBD2 (6 bases). The CDR3 runs to 12 residues. V lost 10 bases, J lost 5 bases, and 15 bases lay in between. Germline V gene sequence: CDR1 SEHNR, CDR2 FQNEAQ (reference sequence).

The CDR3 region is CASSQHQRNTIYF. The CDR3 DNA sequence: TGCGCCAGCAGTCAACACCAGAGAAACACCATATATTTT. The J gene is TRBJ1-3, the V gene TRBV23-1; D call uncertain. TRBV23-1 is an ORF for which the function is uncertain. With 2 bases removed from V and 5 bases from J, the gap between germline ends came to 7 bases. The CDR3 loop spans 13 amino acids.

The chain uses TRBV11-2 and TRBJ2-5, with unresolved D. CDR3 length equals 13 residues. Trimming removed 0 bases from V and 5 bases from J, with 7 bases in between. Per the germline V gene, CDR1 is SGHAT and CDR2 is FQNNGV. The CDR3 reads CASSLELQETQYF. The CDR3 bases are TGTGCCAGCAGCTTAGAACTACAGGAGACCCAGTACTTC. Combining the CDR3 with reference TRBV11-2 and TRBJ2-5 gives the whole variable domain EAGVAQSPRYKIIEKRQSVAFWCNPISGHATLYWYQQILGQGPKLLIQFQNNGVVDDSQLPKDRFSAERLKGVDSTLKIQPAKLEDSAVYLCASSLELQETQYFGPGTRLLVL.

This chain connects TRBV4-1 to TRBJ2-1; 8 nucleotides align to TRBD2. Trimming cost V 4 bases and J 8 bases; bases outside gene matches: 4. Germline CDR1 is MGHRA and CDR2 is YSYEKL. The CDR3 sequence is 13 residues long. Written as DNA, the CDR3 is TGCGCCAGCAGCCCCCCACTAGCGGATGAGCAGTTCTTC. It specifies CASSPPLADEQFF.

The rearrangement joins TRBV5-1 to TRBJ2-7; D is perhaps TRBD2 (5 bases). The CDR3 runs 14 residues. Germline V gene sequence: CDR1 SGHRS, CDR2 YFSETQ. The germline V and J ends were trimmed by 4 bases and 0 bases, with 11 bases remaining between them. The CDR3 region has the DNA TGCGCCAGCAGCCCACGGCGGGCCTCCTACGAGCAGTACTTC. This translates into CASSPRRASYEQYF. The full variable domain, in which reference TRBV5-1 and TRBJ2-7 provide the parts outside the CDR3, is KAGVTQTPRYLIKTRGQQVTLSCSPISGHRSVSWYQQTPGQGLQFLFEYFSETQRNKGNFPGRFSGRQFSNSRSEMNVSTLELGDSALYLCASSPRRASYEQYFGPGTRLTVT.

V usage is TRBV2 and J usage is TRBJ2-7; D is ambiguous. This CDR3 has 11 amino acids. The germline V gene has CDR1 SNHLY and CDR2 FYNNEI. V shed 8 bases and J shed 5 bases, with 10 bases lying between them. The CDR3 sequence: CASPSLDEQYF. CDR3 nucleotide sequence: TGTGCCAGCCCGTCGTTGGACGAGCAGTACTTC. The full variable domain, completed using reference TRBV2 and TRBJ2-7, is EPEVTQTPSHQVTQMGQEVILRCVPISNHLYFYWYRQILGQKVEFLVSFYNNEISEKSEIFDDQFSVERPDGSNFTLKIRSTKLEDSAMYFCASPSLDEQYFGPGTRLTVT.

The chain employs TRBV5-1 and TRBJ2-2, with 7 bases identical to TRBD2. CDR1 SGHRS and CDR2 YFSETQ come from the germline V gene. The CDR3 length is 16 residues. The V and J ends lost 4 bases and 1 base, in that order; junction bases with no gene match: 7. Here the CDR3 reads CASSREAGWNTGELFF. DNA of the CDR3: TGCGCCAGCAGCAGGGAAGCGGGGTGGAACACCGGGGAGCTGTTTTTT.

The chain joins TRBV5-1 to TRBJ2-4; no clear D. The CDR3 contains 14 residues. V gave up 0 bases and J gave up 1 base, with 5 bases separating them. Germline assignment: CDR1 SGHRS and CDR2 YFSETQ. Here the CDR3 reads CASSLVGAKNIQYF. As DNA, the CDR3 is TGCGCCAGCAGCTTGGTCGGGGCCAAAAACATTCAGTACTTC. The variable domain in full, completed from reference TRBV5-1 and TRBJ2-4, reads KAGVTQTPRYLIKTRGQQVTLSCSPISGHRSVSWYQQTPGQGLQFLFEYFSETQRNKGNFPGRFSGRQFSNSRSEMNVSTLELGDSALYLCASSLVGAKNIQYFGAGTRLSVL.

The J gene is TRBJ2-7, the V gene TRBV9; no reliable D call. The V end lost 3 bases, the J end lost 1 base, and 8 bases lay between the germline ends. There are 13 residues in the CDR3. Germline assignment: CDR1 SGDLS and CDR2 YYNGEE. Here the CDR3 reads CASSAELSYEQYF. The CDR3 coding sequence is TGTGCCAGCAGCGCCGAACTTTCCTACGAGCAGTACTTC. Complete variable domain (other parts from reference TRBV9 and TRBJ2-7): DSGVTQTPKHLITATGQRVTLRCSPRSGDLSVYWYQQSLDQGLQFLIQYYNGEERAKGNILERFSAQQFPDLHSELNLSSLELGDSALYFCASSAELSYEQYFGPGTRLTVT.

This sequence joins TRBV5-1 and TRBJ2-2; 13 bases fit TRBD2. Germline assignment: CDR1 SGHRS and CDR2 YFSETQ. This CDR3 region has 17 residues. V trimming: 8 bases; J trimming: 5 bases; junction bases outside the gene matches: 12. The CDR3 DNA is TGCGCCAGTTCAACCACTAGCGGGAGGGCCCATACCGGGGAGCTGTTTTTT. It specifies CASSTTSGRAHTGELFF. The whole variable domain, filled in from reference TRBV5-1 and TRBJ2-2, reads KAGVTQTPRYLIKTRGQQVTLSCSPISGHRSVSWYQQTPGQGLQFLFEYFSETQRNKGNFPGRFSGRQFSNSRSEMNVSTLELGDSALYLCASSTTSGRAHTGELFFGEGSRLTVL.

This clone was recorded at least ten times. This CDR3 is also generated by other DNA sequences in the sample. The CDR3 protein is CASSQDLGGSYNEQFF. CDR3 coding DNA: TGTGCCAGCAGCCAAGATTTAGGGGGCTCCTACAATGAGCAGTTCTTC. This rearrangement joins TRBV4-2 to TRBJ2-1; TRBD1 is a possible D gene (6 bases). The CDR3 runs 16 residues. The germline V gene encodes CDR1 LGHNA and CDR2 YNFKEQ. V lost 0 bases and J lost 0, with 9 bases in between.

This clone was observed a few times. This sequence joins TRBV29-1 and TRBJ2-7, with 7 bases fitting TRBD1. Germline V CDR1 and CDR2: SQVTM, ANQGSEA. The CDR3 totals 12 residues. The V segment lost 6 bases and the J segment 6 bases; nucleotides outside the gene matches: 8. The CDR3 loop reads CSVRQGRGEQYF. Here the CDR3 DNA reads TGCAGCGTGAGACAGGGCCGGGGCGAGCAGTACTTC.

This clone was counted between two and nine times. The rearrangement links TRBV4-1 to TRBJ2-7; 8 positions match TRBD1. The CDR3 contains 15 residues. From germline, CDR1 is MGHRA and CDR2 YSYEKL. V was pared by 4 bases and J by 2 bases, with 7 bases of the junction left unmatched. DNA for the CDR3: TGCGCCAGCAGCCCCGGACAGGGTCAGACCTACGAGCAGTACTTC. It specifies CASSPGQGQTYEQYF.

The V call is TRBV29-1, the J call TRBJ2-1; D is possibly TRBD2 (5 bases). Trimming removed 1 base at V and 7 bases at J, with 8 bases between. The CDR3 has 12 residues. Germline assignment: CDR1 SQVTM and CDR2 ANQGSEA. As DNA, the CDR3 is TGCAGCGTTGAAGTCCCGGGGAATGAGCAGTTCTTC. As protein: CSVEVPGNEQFF.

The J gene is TRBJ1-2, the V gene TRBV12-5, with D maybe TRBD1 (6 bases). There are 14 residues in the CDR3. V was pared by 0 bases and J by 6 bases, with 11 bases between. Germline-derived CDR1 and CDR2 are LGHNT and FRNRAP. CDR3 DNA sequence: TGTGCTAGTGGTTTGGTAACAGGGTTTAATGGCTACACCTTC. Encoded protein: CASGLVTGFNGYTF.

V and J are TRBV19 and TRBJ1-1; D not certain. The CDR3 spans 13 residues. Germline loops: CDR1 LNHDA, CDR2 SQIVND (reference sequence). Trimming removed 2 bases at V and 0 bases at J, with 4 bases between. The CDR3 reads CASSILLNTEAFF. CDR3 bases: TGTGCCAGTAGTATACTCCTGAACACTGAAGCTTTCTTT.

CDR3 amino acids: CSAKTGWLANEKLFF. CDR3 coding DNA: TGCAGCGCGAAGACAGGGTGGTTGGCTAATGAAAAACTGTTTTTT. The chain employs TRBV29-1 and TRBJ1-4, with 7 bases lining up with TRBD1. This CDR3 comprises 15 residues. The germline V gene has CDR1 SQVTM and CDR2 ANQGSEA. The V gene end was trimmed by 7 bases and the J gene end by 3 bases; junction bases not matched to a gene: 11. Full variable domain (missing parts from reference TRBV29-1 and TRBJ1-4): SAVISQKPSRDICQRGTSLTIQCQVDSQVTMMFWYRQQPGQSLTLIATANQGSEATYESGFVIDKFPISRPNLTFSTLTVSNMSPEDSSIYLCSAKTGWLANEKLFFGSGTQLSVL.

The V and J genes are TRBV5-1 and TRBJ2-1; D possibly matches TRBD1 or TRBD2 (5 bases each). The CDR3 has 14 residues. Deletions cut 4 bases from V and 6 bases from J, with 14 bases between. Germline assignment: CDR1 SGHRS and CDR2 YFSETQ. This chain's CDR3 is CASSGIGAINEQFF. The CDR3 bases are TGCGCCAGCAGCGGGATCGGGGCCATCAATGAGCAGTTCTTC.

This clone has a handful of counts. The chain recombines TRBV6-5 with TRBJ2-7; 7 bases are a match to TRBD2. Per the germline V gene, CDR1 is MNHEY and CDR2 is SVGAGI. This CDR3 comprises 15 residues. Trimming removed 2 bases from V and 1 base from J; junction bases left unmatched: 5. In DNA form, the CDR3 reads TGTGCCAGCAGTTACGGGAGGGATCCATCCTACGAGCAGTACTTC. Translation: CASSYGRDPSYEQYF.

The chain carries TRBV7-9 and TRBJ1-5; a possible D gene is TRBD1 (6 bases). The V and J ends lost 2 bases and 10 bases respectively, with 12 bases between them. Germline CDR1 is SEHNR and CDR2 is FQNEAQ (reference sequence). This CDR3 is 13 amino acids long. In nucleotides, the CDR3 is TGTGCCAGCAGCTTACAGGGGTCACGTCCCCAGCATTTT. It yields the protein CASSLQGSRPQHF.

The rearrangement joins TRBV10-3 to TRBJ2-1, with D uncertain. CDR3 length: 14 amino acids. V was pared by 4 bases and J by 2 bases, with 9 bases between. CDR1 is ENHRY and CDR2 is SYGVKD in the germline V gene. The CDR3, as DNA: TGTGCCATCAGTGTGTCCCCTGCCTACAATGAGCAGTTCTTC. Its translation is CAISVSPAYNEQFF.

The chain couples TRBV29-1 to TRBJ1-1; D possibly corresponds to TRBD1 (6 bases). V was shortened by 4 bases and J by 2 bases, with 11 bases between the two germline ends. The CDR3 is 13 amino acids. Germline V gene lookup returns CDR1 SQVTM and CDR2 ANQGSEA. The CDR3 loop reads CSVGDTGNTEAFF. The CDR3 coding sequence is TGCAGCGTTGGGGACACTGGAAACACTGAAGCTTTCTTT.

The chain has TRBV29-1 and TRBJ1-2; D gene unclear. Germline lookup yields CDR1 SQVTM and CDR2 ANQGSEA. There are 13 residues in the CDR3. Trimming took off 5 bases at V and 3 bases at J, with 13 bases between the two ends. The CDR3 spells CSVISSPDYGYTF. The CDR3 nucleotides are TGCAGCGTTATATCGTCCCCAGACTATGGCTACACCTTC.

As concerns this clone: The junction departs from the called germline gene at one end, perhaps through a read error. The rearrangement links TRBV30 to TRBJ1-5; no firm D call. The germline CDR1 and CDR2 sequences are GTSNPN and SVGIG (reference sequence). CDR3 length equals 12 residues. The CDR3 reads CVWSSPPGPQHF. The CDR3 DNA reads as TGTGTCTGGAGTTCTCCTCCTGGGCCCCAGCATTTT.

The chain is built from TRBV6-5 and TRBJ2-6; a possible D gene is TRBD1 (6 bases). The CDR3 spans 15 residues. With 6 bases removed from V and 1 base from J, the gap between germline ends came to 10 bases. In germline, CDR1 is MNHEY, CDR2 SVGAGI. DNA for the CDR3: TGTGCCAGCAGCCGAGGGGGATCTGGGGCCAACGTCCTGACTTTC. This sequence encodes CASSRGGSGANVLTF.

The chain recombines TRBV4-1 with TRBJ2-3; the D call may be TRBD1 or TRBD2 (5 bases each). Trimming stripped 4 bases from V and 7 bases from J, with 21 bases between. Germline V CDR1 and CDR2: MGHRA, YSYEKL. This CDR3 region has 16 residues. In DNA form, the CDR3 reads TGCGCCAGCAGCCCCGTCGTGGGAGAGGGGCGTAATACGCAGTATTTT. Protein product: CASSPVVGEGRNTQYF.

This clone was recorded a few times. The chain links TRBV19 to TRBJ2-1, with TRBD2 matching 7 bases. Trimming at V came to 4 bases and at J to 3 bases, leaving 3 bases not matched to a gene. CDR3 length: 14 residues. Germline V gene data show CDR1 as LNHDA and CDR2 as SQIVND (reference sequence). The CDR3 nucleotides are TGTGCCAGTAGTAAACTAGCGAACTACAATGAGCAGTTCTTC. Translating it yields CASSKLANYNEQFF. The full variable domain, in which reference TRBV19 and TRBJ2-1 provide the parts outside the CDR3, is DGGITQSPKYLFRKEGQNVTLSCEQNLNHDAMYWYRQDPGQGLRLIYYSQIVNDFQKGDIAEGYSVSREKKESFPLTVTSAQKNPTAFYLCASSKLANYNEQFFGPGTRLTVL.